This T cell receptor beta chain came from a study of blood T cell repertoires in COVID-19. Study information: Italy, Spain and the United States were the sources of the convalescent and acute COVID-19 samples. From T cells, B-cell-depleted T cells, or PBMCs came the material, which was cDNA or gDNA.

As processed by the authors: Counts of nucleated cells, estimated from reference gene primer amplification, were obtained. Sequencing was performed with immunoSEQ multiplex PCR; in TCRdb, only in-frame clones are kept and a portion is missing. From that table come the V and J calls and clone size; the DNA was used to work out D and trimming. The sample has some 150,000 clones, 70% to 90% seen once. Specimen: peripheral blood. This TCR was recovered from a woman aged 55-69 years with acute or convalescent COVID-19.

The CDR3 reads CASSPVQGRKLFF. In DNA form, the CDR3 reads TGTGCCAGCAGCCCCGTACAGGGAAGAAAACTGTTTTTT. V is TRBV6-5 and J is TRBJ1-4, with TRBD1 as a possible D gene (6 bases). The CDR3 length is 13 residues. Germline V lookup: CDR1 MNHEY, CDR2 SVGAGI. Trimming took off 6 bases at V and 10 bases at J, with 15 bases between the two ends.